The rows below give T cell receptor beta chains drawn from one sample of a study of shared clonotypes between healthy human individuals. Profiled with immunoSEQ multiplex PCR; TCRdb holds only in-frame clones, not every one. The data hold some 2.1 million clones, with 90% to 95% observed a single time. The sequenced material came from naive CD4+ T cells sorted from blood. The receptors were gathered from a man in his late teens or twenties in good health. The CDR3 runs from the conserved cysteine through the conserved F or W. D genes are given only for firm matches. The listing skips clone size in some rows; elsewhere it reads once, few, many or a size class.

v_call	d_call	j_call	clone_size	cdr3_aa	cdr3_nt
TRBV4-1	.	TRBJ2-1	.	CASSPPGASYNEQFF	TGCGCCAGCAGCCCGCCAGGGGCCTCCTACAATGAGCAGTTCTTC
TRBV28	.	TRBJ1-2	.	CASSLTQFRGYTF	TGTGCCAGCAGTTTAACTCAATTTAGGGGCTACACCTTC
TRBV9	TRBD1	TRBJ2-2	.	CASSASGQILANTGELFF	TGTGCCAGCAGCGCGTCGGGACAGATCCTCGCGAACACCGGGGAGCTGTTTTTT
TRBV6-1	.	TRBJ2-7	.	CASTRTGSYEQYF	TGTGCCAGCACGCGGACGGGGTCCTACGAGCAGTACTTC
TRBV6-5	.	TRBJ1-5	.	CASSSRVGNQPQHF	TGTGCCAGCAGTTCTCGGGTGGGCAATCAGCCCCAGCATTTT
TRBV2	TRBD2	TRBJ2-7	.	CASSSQTSGRAREQYF	TGTGCCAGCAGTTCCCAGACTAGCGGGAGGGCCCGCGAGCAGTACTTC
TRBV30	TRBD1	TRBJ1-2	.	CAWTRGTGVYGYTF	TGTGCCTGGACCCGAGGGACAGGGGTCTATGGCTACACCTTC
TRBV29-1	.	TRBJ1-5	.	CSVEGQKGQPQHF	TGCAGCGTTGAAGGACAGAAGGGTCAGCCCCAGCATTTT
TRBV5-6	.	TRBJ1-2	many	CASRVGTSYRGYTF	TGTGCCAGCAGGGTTGGGACGTCCTATCGGGGCTACACCTTC
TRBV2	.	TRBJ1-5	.	CASRENSNQPQHF	TGTGCCAGCAGGGAAAATAGCAATCAGCCCCAGCATTTT
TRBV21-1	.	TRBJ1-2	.	CASGRGYTF	TGTGCCAGTGGTCGGGGCTACACCTTC
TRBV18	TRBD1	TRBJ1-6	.	CASSLSPTGSSYNSPLHF	TGTGCCAGCTCTCTTTCGCCGACAGGGAGCTCCTATAATTCACCCCTCCACTTT
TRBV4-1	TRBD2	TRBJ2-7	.	CASSQVMRGGNEQYF	TGCGCCAGCAGCCAAGTAATGCGCGGGGGAAACGAGCAGTACTTC
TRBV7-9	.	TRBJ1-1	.	CASSLGAGMLRDTEAFF	TGTGCCAGCAGCTTAGGGGCTGGGATGCTTCGGGACACTGAAGCTTTCTTT
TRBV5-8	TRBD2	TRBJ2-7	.	CASSFRGVVGSLHSYEQYF	TGTGCCAGCAGCTTTCGGGGGGTTGTGGGGTCTTTACACTCCTACGAGCAGTACTTC
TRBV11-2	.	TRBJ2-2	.	CAIHTTGTGELFF	TGTGCCATACATACGACGGGGACCGGGGAGCTGTTTTTT
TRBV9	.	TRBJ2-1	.	CASSADSGSLYNEQFF	TGTGCCAGCAGCGCGGATTCTGGGTCCCTTTACAATGAGCAGTTCTTC
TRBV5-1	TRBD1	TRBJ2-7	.	CASSTADRGGEQYF	TGCGCCAGCAGCACGGCAGACAGGGGCGGCGAGCAGTACTTC
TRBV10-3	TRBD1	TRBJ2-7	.	CAILSAGGYEQYF	TGTGCCATCTTGTCGGCAGGGGGCTACGAGCAGTACTTC
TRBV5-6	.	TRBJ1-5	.	CASSPGAGQPQHF	TGTGCCAGCAGCCCGGGAGCGGGGCAGCCCCAGCATTTT